Following are 27 T cell receptor beta chains from one sample sequenced in a study of human T cells and chemical hapten exposure. TCRdb called the RACE reads again in MiXCR, with one record for every CDR3 protein. Of 85,000 or so distinct CDR3 sequences detected, around a tenth appear once; the ten largest clones hold 1.5% to 2%. Regarding time point: patch test 2, 6 weeks after DPC sensitization. Treatment described: therapeutic diphenylcyclopropenone sensitization with weekly scalp DPC. Source: whole blood, taken in connection with sensitization to the hapten diphenylcyclopropenone (DPC). The receptors derive from a young man with alopecia areata. Some clones in this sample may be carry-over from other donors' samples.

The chain carries TRBV5-6 and TRBJ1-1; D may be TRBD1 (5 bases). V was trimmed by 1 base and J by 0 bases, leaving 13 bases between them. CDR3 length: 16 amino acids. Germline CDR1 reads SGHDT; CDR2 reads YYEEEE. CDR3 nucleotide sequence: TGTGCCAGCAGCTTGTTTGGTTACAGGATGAACACTGAAGCTTTCTTT. Its translation is CASSLFGYRMNTEAFF.

This clonotype was seen a few times. The V gene is TRBV7-9, the J gene TRBJ2-5; a possible D gene is TRBD1 (5 bases). The CDR3 contains 17 residues. With 2 bases removed from V and 4 bases from J, the gap between germline ends came to 20 bases. CDR1 is SEHNR, CDR2 FQNEAQ, per germline (reference sequence). DNA of the CDR3: TGTGCCAGCAGCTTATATCCAGTCAGGGCTTACCGAGAGACCCAGTACTTC. Protein product: CASSLYPVRAYRETQYF.

A few counts support this clonotype. This chain links TRBV12-3 or TRBV12-4 with TRBJ2-3, with D possibly called TRBD1 or TRBD2 (5 bases each). CDR3 length: 16 amino acids. V lost 2 bases and J lost 1, with 13 bases in between. This CDR3 is CASSLSPPGRTDTQYF. Written as DNA, the CDR3 is TGTGCCAGCAGTTTATCCCCCCCGGGACGCACAGATACGCAGTATTTT.

This clonotype was seen many times. One end of the junction does not line up with germline, which may come from a read error. This chain links TRBV4-1 with TRBJ2-7; either TRBD1 or TRBD2 may supply D (5 bases each). The germline V gene has CDR1 MGHRA and CDR2 YSYEKL. The CDR3 totals 17 residues. This CDR3 is CASSQDRSAQDSHEQYF. CDR3 bases: TGCGCCAGCAGCCAAGATCGATCGGCACAGGACTCCCACGAGCAGTACTTC.

This clonotype has a count of ten or more. This chain links TRBV28 with TRBJ2-7, with 12 bases lining up with TRBD1. V trimming: 4 bases; J trimming: 0 bases; junction bases outside the gene matches: 7. CDR1 and CDR2 (germline): MDHEN, SYDVKM. The CDR3 length is 17 residues. The CDR3 region is CASSSAGTGGTSYEQYF. The CDR3 DNA follows: TGTGCCAGCAGTTCAGCCGGGACAGGGGGCACCTCCTACGAGCAGTACTTC.

CDR3 residues: CASSYQTGATGELFF. CDR3 nucleotide sequence: TGTGCCAGCAGTTATCAGACAGGAGCCACCGGGGAGCTGTTTTTT. The genes are TRBV7-2 and TRBJ2-2; tentative D call: TRBD1 (6 bases). Trimming took 6 bases from V and 4 from J, leaving 15 bases between them. The CDR3 consists of 15 residues. CDR1 and CDR2 (germline): SGHTA, FQGNSA.

The genes are TRBV6-5 and TRBJ2-5; D is possibly TRBD2 (6 bases). Trimming cost V 5 bases and J 5 bases, with 12 bases left between them. The CDR3 consists of 13 residues. The germline gives CDR1 MNHEY, CDR2 SVGAGI. CDR3 sequence (DNA): TGTGCCAGCAGTCAAATTGCGGGGGAGACCCAGTACTTC. As protein: CASSQIAGETQYF.

This clonotype was seen only a few times. A read error may account for a junction end that differs from germline. The rearrangement links TRBV4-3 to TRBJ1-2; 9 bases are shared with TRBD1. There are 15 residues in the CDR3. Germline V gene data show CDR1 as LGHNA and CDR2 as YSLEER. This chain's CDR3 is CASSRGRTGDYGYTF. The CDR3 nucleotides are TGCGCCAGCAGCCGTGGAAGGACAGGGGACTATGGCTACACCTTT.

The genes are TRBV6-5 and TRBJ2-3; 7 bases agree with TRBD1. The CDR3 totals 15 residues. J gave up 4 bases and V 2 bases, and 6 bases lay outside the gene matches. Germline values: CDR1 MNHEY, CDR2 SVGAGI. The CDR3 DNA follows: TGTGCCAGCAGTTACGACAGGGTCGGGTCAGATACGCAGTATTTT. It encodes CASSYDRVGSDTQYF.

This clonotype was picked up many times. This sequence joins TRBV27 and TRBJ2-1; possibly TRBD1 for D (5 bases). CDR1 MNHEY and CDR2 SMNVEV come from the germline V gene (reference sequence). V lost 6 bases, J lost 0 bases, and 18 bases lay in between. CDR3 length equals 17 residues. CDR3 residues: CASSPATKGYSYNEQFF. The CDR3 DNA reads TGTGCCAGCAGCCCCGCCACAAAGGGGTACTCCTACAATGAGCAGTTCTTC.

The CDR3 bases are TGTGCCAGCAGTTTGGGCCAGAGGTGGAATGAGCAGTTCTTC. Its translation is CASSLGQRWNEQFF. The J gene is TRBJ2-1, the V gene TRBV28; D not resolved. Germline CDR1 reads MDHEN; CDR2 reads SYDVKM. The CDR3 extends over 14 amino acids. Deletions cut 3 bases from V and 7 bases from J, with 13 bases between.

This clonotype was counted a few times. The V and J genes are TRBV5-1 and TRBJ1-3, with TRBD1 as a possible D gene (5 bases). There are 16 residues in the CDR3. V was pared by 2 bases and J by 8 bases, with 20 bases between. Germline values: CDR1 SGHRS, CDR2 YFSETQ. The CDR3 loop reads CASSFYGGTELDTIYF. The DNA for the CDR3 is TGCGCCAGCAGCTTTTACGGGGGAACAGAACTGGACACCATATATTTT.

This clonotype was seen a handful of times. The chain joins TRBV6-5 to TRBJ1-1, with D unclear. The CDR3 consists of 14 residues. CDR1 and CDR2 from the germline V gene are MNHEY and SVGAGI. V lost 5 bases to trimming and J lost 2 bases, with 12 bases between them. The DNA for the CDR3 is TGTGCCAGCAGTGGGCCAGGAGGAAACACTGAAGCTTTCTTT. Protein: CASSGPGGNTEAFF.

In its sample, this clonotype was seen many times. The rearrangement joins TRBV6-2 or TRBV6-3 to TRBJ1-1, with D unresolved. This CDR3 is 15 amino acids long. Germline V gene data show CDR1 as MNHEY and CDR2 as SVGEGT. Trimming stripped 6 bases from V and 4 bases from J, with 18 bases between. The CDR3 region has the DNA TGTGCCAGCAGCTGGCCCCGCCAGCGGGGCACTGAAGCTTTCTTT. As protein: CASSWPRQRGTEAFF.

About this clonotype: At one end, the junction sequence differs from germline, possibly due to a read error. The chain combines TRBV5-1 with TRBJ1-4; D may be TRBD1 (5 bases). The germline V gene encodes CDR1 SGHRS and CDR2 YFSETQ. There are 14 residues in the CDR3. Written as DNA, the CDR3 is TGCGCCAGCAGCCCGACCCCCAGAGGGGAAAAACTGTCTTTT. This encodes CASSPTPRGEKLSF.

This clonotype showed up many times. The V and J genes are TRBV18 and TRBJ2-2; no reliable D call. The germline V gene has CDR1 KGHSH and CDR2 LQKENI. The CDR3 is 13 residues long. Trimming stripped 0 bases from V and 6 bases from J, with 5 bases between. DNA for the CDR3: TGTGCCAGCTCACCACCGTTCGCCGGGGAGCTGTTTTTT. This gives the protein CASSPPFAGELFF.

The rearrangement joins TRBV5-3 to TRBJ2-7; D perhaps matches TRBD2 (5 bases). TRBV5-3 is identified as an open reading frame with a role that is uncertain. Trimming removed 6 bases from V and 2 bases from J, with 12 bases in between. The CDR3 is 13 amino acids. This chain's CDR3 is CARKRGKAYEQYV. The CDR3 DNA sequence: TGTGCCAGAAAGCGAGGGAAGGCCTACGAGCAGTACGTC.

This clonotype was recorded a few times. The CDR3 bases are TGCGCCAAAAAGGACAGGGCCGGATACGAGCAGTACGTC. Protein: CAKKDRAGYEQYV. The V call is TRBV23-1, the J call TRBJ2-7; 8 bases line up with TRBD1. TRBV23-1 is treated as an ORF (open reading frame) with a function not yet certain. The CDR3 spans 13 residues. Losses at the gene ends were 10 bases for V and 4 bases for J; bases not matched to a gene: 9.

This clonotype was seen a few times. The rearrangement uses TRBV11-2 and TRBJ2-5, with D possibly TRBD1 on 6 matching bases. Deletions cut 1 base from V and 5 bases from J, with 14 bases between. The CDR3 has 15 amino acids. Germline loops: CDR1 SGHAT, CDR2 FQNNGV. The CDR3 DNA follows: TGTGCCAGCAGCTTAGCAACAGGGCCATTGGAGACCCAGTACTTC. Translation gives CASSLATGPLETQYF.

This clonotype was counted only a few times. The V and J genes are TRBV11-2 and TRBJ2-1, with D possibly being TRBD2 (6 bases). Per germline, CDR1 SGHAT and CDR2 FQNNGV. Trimming cost V 6 bases and J 10 bases, with 13 bases left between them. CDR3 length equals 12 residues. CDR3 nucleotides: TGTGCCAGCAGTTCCGCGGGGAGGGAGCAGTTCTTC. Protein sequence: CASSSAGREQFF.

This clonotype has ten or more counts. The chain has TRBV25-1 and TRBJ2-6; D is ambiguous. The germline gives CDR1 MGHDK, CDR2 SYGVNS. V lost 1 base to trimming and J lost 0 bases, with 10 bases between them. This CDR3 has 17 amino acids. The CDR3 bases are TGTGCCAGCAGTGAATGGCGGACCGACTCTGGGGCCAACGTCCTGACTTTC. Protein: CASSEWRTDSGANVLTF.

This clonotype was recorded a few times. The chain has TRBV20-1 and TRBJ2-1; perhaps TRBD2 as D (6 bases). CDR3 length equals 14 residues. CDR1 DFQATT and CDR2 SNEGSKA come from the germline V gene (reference sequence). Trimming pared 0 bases from V and 10 bases from J, leaving 16 bases between. This CDR3 is CSARDYVREGEQFF. Here the CDR3 DNA reads TGCAGTGCTAGAGATTATGTGCGGGAAGGAGAGCAGTTCTTC.

The chain links TRBV20-1 to TRBJ1-5, with TRBD1 matching over 9 bases. The CDR3 consists of 15 residues. V lost 3 bases, J lost 4 bases, and 7 bases stayed unmatched. CDR1 is DFQATT, CDR2 SNEGSKA, per germline (reference sequence). Here the CDR3 DNA reads TGCAGTGCTAGGCCGGGACAGGGATTTAATCAGCCCCAGCATTTT. Translating gives CSARPGQGFNQPQHF.

This clonotype occurred many times. The rearrangement joins TRBV29-1 to TRBJ1-2, with unresolved D. There are 12 residues in the CDR3. Looked up from germline, CDR1 is SQVTM and CDR2 is ANQGSEA. V gave up 5 bases and J gave up 6 bases, with 13 bases separating them. CDR3 region: CSVLSPANGYTF. CDR3 coding DNA: TGCAGCGTTCTGTCCCCTGCGAATGGCTACACCTTC.

Notes on this clonotype: A much larger clone differs by one base, so this may be a read error. The J gene is TRBJ2-7, the V gene TRBV18, with TRBD1 matching over 8 bases. Germline V gene sequence: CDR1 KGHSH, CDR2 LQKENI. CDR3 length equals 13 residues. V was pared by 3 bases and J by 12 bases, with 10 bases of the junction left unmatched. The CDR3 loop is CASSPPGQEETYF. The CDR3 nucleotides read TGTGCCAGCTCACCCCCGGGACAGGAGGAAACGTACTTC.

In its sample, this clonotype was seen many times. The chain is built from TRBV6-2 or TRBV6-3 and TRBJ2-7; 9 positions agree with TRBD1. The length of the CDR3 is 13 residues. V shed 11 bases and J 4 bases; nucleotides not matched to a gene: 9. Germline CDR1 is MNHEY and CDR2 is SVGEGT. For the CDR3, the DNA is TGTGCCTGTTCCGGGACAGGGCAGTACGAGCAGTACTTC. As protein: CACSGTGQYEQYF.

The V call is TRBV2, the J call TRBJ2-5; D possibly uses TRBD1 or TRBD2 (5 bases each). Germline values: CDR1 SNHLY, CDR2 FYNNEI. The CDR3 totals 13 residues. V was trimmed by 6 bases and J by 6 bases, leaving 14 bases between them. The CDR3: CASSPASGQTQYF. CDR3 DNA: TGTGCCAGCAGCCCCGCTTCGGGACAGACCCAGTACTTC.